The source of this TCR beta chain is a study of OX40 agonist ivuxolimab in advanced cancers. This CDR3 region has 14 residues. Germline trimming cut 0 bases from V and 5 bases from J; bases unmatched to any gene: 4. Germline CDR1 reads SGDLS; CDR2 reads YYNGEE. Sequenced by immunoSEQ multiplex PCR; TCRdb stores in-frame clones only, minus some. Altogether fewer than 25,000 clones are present, 83% being singletons, with the ten largest covering 20%. Sequenced here: CD4+ or CD8+ T cells sorted from blood, sampled in a trial of the OX40 agonist ivuxolimab. This receptor was taken from an adult with an advanced solid tumor such as melanoma, head and neck, liver or kidney cancer. The chain is built from TRBV9 and TRBJ1-2; TRBD1 agrees at 7 bases. CDR3 region: CASSVGTGLYGYTF. DNA of the CDR3: TGTGCCAGCAGCGTAGGGACAGGACTATATGGCTACACCTTC.